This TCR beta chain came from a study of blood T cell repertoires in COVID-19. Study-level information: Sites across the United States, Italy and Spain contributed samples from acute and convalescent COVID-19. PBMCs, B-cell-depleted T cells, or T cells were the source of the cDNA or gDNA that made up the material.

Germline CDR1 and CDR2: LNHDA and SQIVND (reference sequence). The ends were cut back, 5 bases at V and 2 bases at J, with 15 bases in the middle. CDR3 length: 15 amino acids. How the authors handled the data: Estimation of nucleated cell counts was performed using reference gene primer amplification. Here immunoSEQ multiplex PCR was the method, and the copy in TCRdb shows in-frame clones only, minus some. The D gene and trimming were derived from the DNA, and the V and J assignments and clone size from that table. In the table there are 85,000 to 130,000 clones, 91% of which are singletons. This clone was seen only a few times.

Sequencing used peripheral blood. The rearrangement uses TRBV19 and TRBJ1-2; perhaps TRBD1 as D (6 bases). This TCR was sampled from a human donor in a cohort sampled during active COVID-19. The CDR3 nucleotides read TGTGCCAGTAGTGGTCAGGGGATGGGAAACTATGGCTACACCTTC. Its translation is CASSGQGMGNYGYTF.